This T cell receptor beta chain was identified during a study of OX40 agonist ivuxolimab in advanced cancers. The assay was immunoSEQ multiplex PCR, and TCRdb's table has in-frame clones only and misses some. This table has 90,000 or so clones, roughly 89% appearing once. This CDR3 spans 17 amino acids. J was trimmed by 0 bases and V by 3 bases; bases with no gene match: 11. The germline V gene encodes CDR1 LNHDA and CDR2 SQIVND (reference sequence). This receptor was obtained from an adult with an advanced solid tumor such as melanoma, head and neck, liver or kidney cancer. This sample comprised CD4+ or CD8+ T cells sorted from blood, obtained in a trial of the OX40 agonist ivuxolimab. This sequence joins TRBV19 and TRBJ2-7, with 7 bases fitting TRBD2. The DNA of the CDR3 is TGTGCCAGTAGTATCCCCCGAGGCGGGAGCCACTCCTACGAGCAGTACTTC. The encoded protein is CASSIPRGGSHSYEQYF.